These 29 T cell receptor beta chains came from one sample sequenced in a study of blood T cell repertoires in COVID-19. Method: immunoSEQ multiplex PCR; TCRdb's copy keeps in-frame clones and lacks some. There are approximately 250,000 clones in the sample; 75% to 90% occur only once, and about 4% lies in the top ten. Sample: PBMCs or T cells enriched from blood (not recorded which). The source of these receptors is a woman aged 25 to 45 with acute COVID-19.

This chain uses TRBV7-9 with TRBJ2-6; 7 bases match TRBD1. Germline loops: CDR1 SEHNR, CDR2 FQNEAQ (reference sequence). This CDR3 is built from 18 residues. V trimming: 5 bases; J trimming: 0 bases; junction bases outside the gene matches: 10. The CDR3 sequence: CASSTQTGIPSGANVLTF. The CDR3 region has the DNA TGTGCCAGCAGCACCCAGACAGGGATACCCTCTGGGGCCAACGTCCTGACTTTC.

DNA of the CDR3: TGTGCCAGCAGCGAGCGGGCGAACACCGGGGAGCTGTTTTTT. Residues: CASSERANTGELFF. The chain employs TRBV6-2 or TRBV6-3 and TRBJ2-2; perhaps TRBD2 as D (6 bases). Germline V gene sequence: CDR1 MNHEY, CDR2 SVGEGT. Deletions cut 6 bases from V and 0 bases from J, with 8 bases between. CDR3 length: 14 amino acids.

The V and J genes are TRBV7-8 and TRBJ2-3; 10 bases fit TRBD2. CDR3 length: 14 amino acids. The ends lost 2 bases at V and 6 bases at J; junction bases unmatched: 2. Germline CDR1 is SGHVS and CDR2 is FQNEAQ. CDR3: CASSLSSGSDTQYF. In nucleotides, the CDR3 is TGTGCCAGCAGCTTATCTAGCGGGAGCGATACGCAGTATTTT.

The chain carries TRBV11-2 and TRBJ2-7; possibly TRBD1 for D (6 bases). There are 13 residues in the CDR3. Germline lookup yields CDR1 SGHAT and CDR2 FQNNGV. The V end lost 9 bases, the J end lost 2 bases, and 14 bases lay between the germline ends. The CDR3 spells CASTGDTPYEQYF. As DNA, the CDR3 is TGTGCCAGTACCGGGGACACACCCTACGAGCAGTACTTC.

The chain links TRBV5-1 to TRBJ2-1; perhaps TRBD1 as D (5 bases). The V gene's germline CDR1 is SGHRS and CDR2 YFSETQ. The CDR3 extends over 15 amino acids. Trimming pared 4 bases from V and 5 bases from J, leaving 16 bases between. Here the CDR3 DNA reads TGCGCCAGCAGCGTCACAGGAGATTCAAACAATGAGCAGTTCTTC. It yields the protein CASSVTGDSNNEQFF.

The CDR3 DNA is TGTGCCAGCAGCGGACAGAGCGCTAGGGACTACGAGCAGTACTTC. Translation: CASSGQSARDYEQYF. This rearrangement joins TRBV28 to TRBJ2-7; a possible D gene is TRBD1 (6 bases). This CDR3 is 15 amino acids long. V was pared by 6 bases and J by 3 bases, with 18 bases between. Germline CDR1 reads MDHEN; CDR2 reads SYDVKM.

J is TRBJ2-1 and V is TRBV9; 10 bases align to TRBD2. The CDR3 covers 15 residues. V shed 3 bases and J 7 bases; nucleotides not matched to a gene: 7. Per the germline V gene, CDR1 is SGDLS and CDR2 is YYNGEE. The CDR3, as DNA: TGTGCCAGCAGCGCCGATAGCGGGAGGTCGAATGAGCAGTTCTTC. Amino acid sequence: CASSADSGRSNEQFF.

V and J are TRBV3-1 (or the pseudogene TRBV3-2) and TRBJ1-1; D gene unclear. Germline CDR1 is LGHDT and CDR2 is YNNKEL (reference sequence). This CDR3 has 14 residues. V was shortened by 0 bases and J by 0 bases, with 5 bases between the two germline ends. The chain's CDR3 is CASSQDQMNTEAFF. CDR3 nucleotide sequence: TGTGCCAGCAGCCAAGATCAGATGAACACTGAAGCTTTCTTT.

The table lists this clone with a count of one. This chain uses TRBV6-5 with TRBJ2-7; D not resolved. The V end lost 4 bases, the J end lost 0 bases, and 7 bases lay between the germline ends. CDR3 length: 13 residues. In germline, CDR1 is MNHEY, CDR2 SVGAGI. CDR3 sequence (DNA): TGTGCCAGCAGTTCCCGGAGCTCCTACGAGCAGTACTTC. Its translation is CASSSRSSYEQYF.

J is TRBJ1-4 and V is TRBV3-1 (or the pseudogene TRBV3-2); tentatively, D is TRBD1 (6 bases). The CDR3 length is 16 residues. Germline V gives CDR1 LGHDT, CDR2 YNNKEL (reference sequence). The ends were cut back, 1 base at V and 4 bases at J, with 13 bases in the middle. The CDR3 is CASSQVPDSHNEKLFF. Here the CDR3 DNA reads TGTGCCAGCAGCCAAGTCCCGGACAGCCATAATGAAAAACTGTTTTTT.

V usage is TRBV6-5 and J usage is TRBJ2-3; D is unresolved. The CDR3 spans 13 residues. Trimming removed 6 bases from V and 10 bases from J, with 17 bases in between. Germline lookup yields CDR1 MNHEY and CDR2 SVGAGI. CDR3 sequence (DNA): TGTGCCAGCAGAGCAGTGAATGTCGAGGCGCAGTATTTT. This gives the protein CASRAVNVEAQYF.

The CDR3 DNA reads as TGTGCCAGTACCCCGACAGCCTATTATAATTCACCCCTCCACTTT. It codes for CASTPTAYYNSPLHF. The rearrangement links TRBV19 to TRBJ1-6; TRBD1 might be the D (5 bases). The CDR3 has 15 amino acids. Deletions cut 7 bases from V and 4 bases from J, with 14 bases between. Germline V gene lookup returns CDR1 LNHDA and CDR2 SQIVND (reference sequence).

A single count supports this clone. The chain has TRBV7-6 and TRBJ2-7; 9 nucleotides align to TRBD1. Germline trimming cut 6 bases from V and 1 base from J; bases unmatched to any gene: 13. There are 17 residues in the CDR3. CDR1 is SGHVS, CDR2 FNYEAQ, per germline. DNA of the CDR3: TGTGCCAGCAGTCAGATCGCGGGACAGGGAGTTTCCTACGAGCAGTACTTC. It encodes CASSQIAGQGVSYEQYF.

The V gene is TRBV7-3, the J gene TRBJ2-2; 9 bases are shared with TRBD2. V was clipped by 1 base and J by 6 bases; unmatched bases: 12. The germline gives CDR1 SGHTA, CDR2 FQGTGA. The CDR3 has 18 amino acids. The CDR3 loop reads CASSLMAPGLASPGELFF. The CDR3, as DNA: TGTGCCAGCAGCTTAATGGCCCCGGGACTAGCAAGTCCCGGGGAGCTGTTTTTT.

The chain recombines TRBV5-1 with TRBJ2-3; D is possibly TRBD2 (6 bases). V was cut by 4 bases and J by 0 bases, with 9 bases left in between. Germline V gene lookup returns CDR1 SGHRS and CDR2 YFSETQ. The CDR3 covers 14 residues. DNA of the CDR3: TGCGCCAGCAGCCAGCGGGCTAGCACAGATACGCAGTATTTT. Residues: CASSQRASTDTQYF.

CDR3 in DNA: TGTGCCAGCAGTCCCGACAGGGATAATCAGCCCCAGCATTTT. Translated, it gives CASSPDRDNQPQHF. The chain joins TRBV6-2 or TRBV6-3 to TRBJ1-5; 7 nucleotides match TRBD1. CDR1 MNHEY and CDR2 SVGEGT come from the germline V gene. CDR3 size: 14 residues. V gave up 5 bases and J gave up 4 bases; unmatched junction bases: 5.

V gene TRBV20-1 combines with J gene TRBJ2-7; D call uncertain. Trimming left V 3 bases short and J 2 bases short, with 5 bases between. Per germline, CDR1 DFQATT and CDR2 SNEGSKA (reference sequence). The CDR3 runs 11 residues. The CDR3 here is CSARAAYEQYF. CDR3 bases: TGCAGTGCTAGGGCAGCCTACGAGCAGTACTTC.

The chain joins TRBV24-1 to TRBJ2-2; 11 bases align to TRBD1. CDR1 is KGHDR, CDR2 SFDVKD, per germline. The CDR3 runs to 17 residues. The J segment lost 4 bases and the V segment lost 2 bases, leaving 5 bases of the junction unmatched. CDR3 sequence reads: CATSDSYGTGGTGELFF. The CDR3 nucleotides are TGTGCCACCAGTGATTCTTACGGGACAGGGGGCACCGGGGAGCTGTTTTTT.

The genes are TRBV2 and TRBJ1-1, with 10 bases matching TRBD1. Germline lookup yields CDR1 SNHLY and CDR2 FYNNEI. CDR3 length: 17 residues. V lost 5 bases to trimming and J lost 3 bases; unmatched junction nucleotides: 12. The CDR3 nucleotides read TGTGCCAGCAGTCCACCTAAGCGACAGGGGGCGGACACTGAAGCTTTCTTT. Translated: CASSPPKRQGADTEAFF.

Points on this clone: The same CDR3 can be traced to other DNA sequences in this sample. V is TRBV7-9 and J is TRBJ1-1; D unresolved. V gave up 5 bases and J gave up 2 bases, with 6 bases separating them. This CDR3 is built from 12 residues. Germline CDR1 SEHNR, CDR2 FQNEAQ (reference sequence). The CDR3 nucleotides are TGTGCCAGCAGCCCCACTAACACTGAAGCTTTCTTT. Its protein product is CASSPTNTEAFF.

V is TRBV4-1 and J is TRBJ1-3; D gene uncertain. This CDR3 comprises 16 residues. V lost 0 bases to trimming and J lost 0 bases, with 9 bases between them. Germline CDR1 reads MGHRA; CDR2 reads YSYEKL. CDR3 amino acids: CASSQDEGSSGNTIYF. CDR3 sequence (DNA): TGCGCCAGCAGCCAAGACGAGGGAAGCTCTGGAAACACCATATATTTT.

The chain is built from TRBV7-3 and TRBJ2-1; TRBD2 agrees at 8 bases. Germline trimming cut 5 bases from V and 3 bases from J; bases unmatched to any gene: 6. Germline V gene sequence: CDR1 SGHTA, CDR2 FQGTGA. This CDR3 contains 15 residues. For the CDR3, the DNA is TGTGCCAGCAGCGGCGAGGCGGGAGGCTACAATGAGCAGTTCTTC. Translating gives CASSGEAGGYNEQFF.

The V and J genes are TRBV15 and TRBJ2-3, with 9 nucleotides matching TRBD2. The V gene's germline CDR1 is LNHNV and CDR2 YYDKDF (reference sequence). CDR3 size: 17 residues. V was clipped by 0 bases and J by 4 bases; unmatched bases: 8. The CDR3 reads CATSRDLGSGSADTQYF. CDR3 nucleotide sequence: TGTGCCACCAGCAGAGATCTGGGTAGCGGGAGTGCAGATACGCAGTATTTT.

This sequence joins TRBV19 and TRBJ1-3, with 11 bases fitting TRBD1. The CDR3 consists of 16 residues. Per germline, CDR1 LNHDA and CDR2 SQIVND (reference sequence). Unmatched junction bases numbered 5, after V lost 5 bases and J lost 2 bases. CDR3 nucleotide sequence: TGTGCCAGTAGTTTTGGACAGGGGGCTCCTGGAAACACCATATATTTT. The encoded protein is CASSFGQGAPGNTIYF.

CDR3 coding DNA: TGCAGTGCTACTAGCACAGATACGCAGTATTTT. Translated: CSATSTDTQYF. The rearrangement links TRBV20-1 to TRBJ2-3, with unresolved D. V was shortened by 4 bases and J by 0 bases, with 2 bases between the two germline ends. Germline CDR1 reads DFQATT; CDR2 reads SNEGSKA (reference sequence). The CDR3 contains 11 residues.

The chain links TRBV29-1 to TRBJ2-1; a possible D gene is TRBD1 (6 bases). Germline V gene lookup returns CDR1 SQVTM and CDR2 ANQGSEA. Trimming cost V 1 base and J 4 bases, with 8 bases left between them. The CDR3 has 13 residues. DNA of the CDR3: TGCAGCGTTGAAGGACAGGTTTACAATGAGCAGTTCTTC. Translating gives CSVEGQVYNEQFF.

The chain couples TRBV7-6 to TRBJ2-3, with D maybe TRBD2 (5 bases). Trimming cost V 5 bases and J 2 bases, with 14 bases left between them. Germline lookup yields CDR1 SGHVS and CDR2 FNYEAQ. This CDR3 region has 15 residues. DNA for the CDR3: TGTGCCAGCAGCCCGCTGGGTCGGGACACAGATACGCAGTATTTT. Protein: CASSPLGRDTDTQYF.

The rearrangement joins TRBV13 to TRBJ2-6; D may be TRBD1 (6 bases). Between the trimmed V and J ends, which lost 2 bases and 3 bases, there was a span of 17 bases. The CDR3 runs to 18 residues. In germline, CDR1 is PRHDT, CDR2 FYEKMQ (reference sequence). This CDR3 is CASSLTGQSGIGANVLTF. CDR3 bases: TGTGCCAGCAGCTTAACTGGACAGTCGGGTATTGGGGCCAACGTCCTGACTTTC.

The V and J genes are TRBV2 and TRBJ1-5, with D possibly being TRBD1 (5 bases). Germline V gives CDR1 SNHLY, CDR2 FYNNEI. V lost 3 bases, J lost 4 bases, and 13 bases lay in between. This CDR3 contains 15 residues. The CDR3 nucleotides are TGTGCCAGCAGTGAGGAAGGGGCCAAAAATCAGCCCCAGCATTTT. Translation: CASSEEGAKNQPQHF.